This TCR beta chain was found in a study of early T cells in non-severe SARS-CoV-2 infection. About the research overall: RNA in bulk from unsorted whole blood was sequenced, and chains were unpaired.

There are 13 residues in the CDR3. With V trimmed by 5 bases and J by 3 bases, 1 base remained unmatched. Germline assignment: CDR1 SGHAT and CDR2 FQNNGV. Tagging with unique molecular identifiers was applied to individual cDNA molecules. TCRdb reprocessed the 5' RACE reads with MiXCR, giving one entry per CDR3 protein. This sample has about 83,000 distinct CDR3 sequences, with over 11% found just once. This clonotype has ten or more counts. The chain combines TRBV11-2 with TRBJ1-2; TRBD1 matches 9 bases. This clonotype was sampled from an adult who was a healthcare worker with PCR-confirmed SARS-CoV-2 infection or an uninfected control (not recorded which). Source material: whole blood. The DNA of the CDR3 is TGTGCCAGCAGCCGGGACAGGGACTATGGCTACACCTTC. Translating gives CASSRDRDYGYTF. Variable domain in full (rest from reference TRBV11-2 and TRBJ1-2): EAGVAQSPRYKIIEKRQSVAFWCNPISGHATLYWYQQILGQGPKLLIQFQNNGVVDDSQLPKDRFSAERLKGVDSTLKIQPAKLEDSAVYLCASSRDRDYGYTFGSGTRLTVV.